The 7 T cell receptor beta chains in this list originate from one sample, sequenced in a study of blood T cell repertoires in COVID-19. The data were produced by immunoSEQ multiplex PCR, yet TCRdb's version contains in-frame clones alone and is incomplete. The top ten hold around 10% of the sample, which has roughly 93,000 clones, 65% to 85% seen once. Input material: peripheral blood. All receptors derive from a woman of 80 years or more with acute or convalescent COVID-19.

The rearrangement joins TRBV19 to TRBJ1-4; TRBD1 might be the D (5 bases). V lost 1 base and J 8 bases, leaving 14 bases between the germline ends. CDR3 length: 15 amino acids. Germline CDR1 LNHDA, CDR2 SQIVND (reference sequence). The CDR3 nucleotides read TGTGCCAGTAGTATAGGAGGCAGGGCAAGCGAAAAACTGTTTTTT. This sequence encodes CASSIGGRASEKLFF.

This rearrangement joins TRBV30 to TRBJ1-1; D uncertain. This CDR3 spans 13 amino acids. From germline, CDR1 is GTSNPN and CDR2 SVGIG (reference sequence). Deletions cut 3 bases from V and 2 bases from J, with 10 bases between. The CDR3 coding sequence is TGTGCCTGGAGCGAGGCAGAAAACACTGAAGCTTTCTTT. Translating it yields CAWSEAENTEAFF. Looking up the rest from reference TRBV30 and TRBJ1-1 gives the full variable domain: SQTIHQWPATLVQPVGSPLSLECTVEGTSNPNLYWYRQAAGRGLQLLFYSVGIGQISSEVPQNLSASRPQDRQFILSSKKLLLSDSGFYLCAWSEAENTEAFFGQGTRLTVV.

V usage is TRBV28 and J usage is TRBJ1-5; D unresolved. The germline V gene encodes CDR1 MDHEN and CDR2 SYDVKM. The ends were cut back, 6 bases at V and 3 bases at J, with 6 bases in the middle. The CDR3 consists of 12 residues. Here the CDR3 reads CASRFNNQPQHF. Here the CDR3 DNA reads TGTGCCAGCAGATTCAACAATCAGCCCCAGCATTTT.

This clone has only one observation. The CDR3 loop reads CASSPKGQGDSPLHF. The CDR3 DNA follows: TGTGCCAGCTCACCAAAGGGACAGGGAGATTCACCCCTCCACTTT. The V call is TRBV18, the J call TRBJ1-6; 9 bases are shared with TRBD1. CDR1 and CDR2 from the germline V gene are KGHSH and LQKENI. After removal of 2 bases from V and 8 bases from J, the junction contained 4 bases not matched to a gene. This CDR3 has 15 amino acids. The variable domain in full, with the rest retrieved from reference TRBV18 and TRBJ1-6, is NAGVMQNPRHLVRRRGQEARLRCSPMKGHSHVYWYRQLPEEGLKFMVYLQKENIIDESGMPKERFSAEFPKEGPSILRIQQVVRGDSAAYFCASSPKGQGDSPLHFGNGTRLTVT.

About this clone itself: This CDR3 is also generated by other DNA sequences in the sample. This rearrangement joins TRBV12-3 or TRBV12-4 to TRBJ2-5; 7 bases map to TRBD1. The CDR3 has 13 amino acids. V lost 4 bases, J lost 3 bases, and 2 bases stayed unmatched. The CDR3 sequence: CASSSTGKETQYF. The DNA of the CDR3 is TGTGCCAGCAGTTCGACAGGGAAAGAGACCCAGTACTTC.

The J gene is TRBJ2-1, the V gene TRBV7-2, with TRBD1 identical over 9 bases. CDR3 size: 15 residues. The germline gives CDR1 SGHTA, CDR2 FQGNSA. V lost 3 bases, J lost 2 bases, and 2 bases stayed unmatched. The CDR3 sequence: CASSFDRGTYNEQFF. The CDR3 DNA reads TGTGCCAGCAGCTTTGACAGGGGGACCTACAATGAGCAGTTCTTC. Together with reference TRBV7-2 and TRBJ2-1, the CDR3 gives the full variable domain: GAGVSQSPSNKVTEKGKDVELRCDPISGHTALYWYRQSLGQGLEFLIYFQGNSAPDKSGLPSDRFSAERTGGSVSTLTIQRTQQEDSAVYLCASSFDRGTYNEQFFGPGTRLTVL.

Written as DNA, the CDR3 is TGTGCCAGTAGTATCGACAGGGGGCAGGGTCAGCCCCAGCATTTT. Amino acids: CASSIDRGQGQPQHF. The chain is built from TRBV19 and TRBJ1-5; 10 nucleotides match TRBD1. This CDR3 is 15 amino acids long. CDR1 and CDR2 from the germline V gene are LNHDA and SQIVND (reference sequence). Trimming removed 3 bases from V and 6 bases from J; junction bases left unmatched: 5.